What follows is one TCR beta chain and its context. This sample stems from a study of blood T cell repertoires in COVID-19. Recruitment covered 25 or so US areas and drew participants whose ages spanned roughly 18 to 89 years. Participants had their cohort set by participant-reported clinical history. This table comes from immunoSEQ multiplex PCR, and its TCRdb copy is limited to in-frame clones, with some not included. Counted here are a few hundred thousand clones, around 88% occurring once; the ten biggest clones make up 0.95% to 1.5%. Trimming shortened V by 4 bases and J by 8 bases, and 9 bases separated the two germline ends. This CDR3 is built from 12 residues. Germline V gene lookup returns CDR1 LNHDA and CDR2 SQIVND (reference sequence).

Sequencing was performed on PBMCs or T cells enriched from blood (not recorded which). The chain uses TRBV19 and TRBJ2-1; D may be TRBD1 (5 bases). The sequence came from a woman between 35 and 50 years old with acute COVID-19. CDR3: CASSTPGHEQFF. The CDR3 DNA follows: TGTGCCAGTAGTACCCCAGGGCATGAGCAGTTCTTC.